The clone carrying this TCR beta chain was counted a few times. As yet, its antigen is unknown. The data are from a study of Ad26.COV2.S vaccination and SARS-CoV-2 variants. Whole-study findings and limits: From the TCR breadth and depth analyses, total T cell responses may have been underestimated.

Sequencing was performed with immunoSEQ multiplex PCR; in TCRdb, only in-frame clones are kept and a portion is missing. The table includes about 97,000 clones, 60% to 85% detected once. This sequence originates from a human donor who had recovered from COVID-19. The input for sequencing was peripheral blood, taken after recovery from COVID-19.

CDR3 sequence (DNA): TGTGCCAGCAGCTTAAGGGAGAATCAGCCCCAGCATTTT. The encoded protein is CASSLRENQPQHF. This chain links TRBV7-9 with TRBJ1-5; D is ambiguous. The CDR3 covers 13 residues. The germline gives CDR1 SEHNR, CDR2 FQNEAQ (reference sequence). Trimming cost V 2 bases and J 4 bases, with 6 bases left between them.